This T cell receptor beta chain was retrieved from a study of cytomegalovirus exposure and HLA in healthy donors. Study-wide results and limits: HLA alleles showed associations with 16,951 TCR beta sequences in a later analysis, at a 0.05 false discovery rate.

Remarks on this clone: Its specificity is unknown.

V dropped 1 base and J dropped 0; count of bases not matched to a gene: 4. The CDR3 sequence is 18 residues long. Germline lookup yields CDR1 SGDLS and CDR2 YYNGEE. PCR amplification relied on 60 Vbeta primers (plus 13 Jbeta primers). In the original analysis: Among the unique TCR beta chains that a later analysis counted, about 84 million in all, around 11 million were shared. Assay: immunoSEQ multiplex PCR; the TCRdb copy retains only in-frame clones and omits some. The V and J calls and clone size were taken over from that table, and D and trimming were inferred from the DNA. The table records about 190,000 clones, 81% of them present only once.

Sequenced material: PBMCs. The TCR comes from a woman under 30 in good health and CMV-seropositive. V gene TRBV9 combines with J gene TRBJ2-6; 10 positions agree with TRBD1. For the CDR3, the DNA is TGTGCCAGCAGCGTAAAGGGGACAGGGGCCTCTGGGGCCAACGTCCTGACTTTC. As protein: CASSVKGTGASGANVLTF.